The rows below give T cell receptor beta chains drawn from one sample of a study of cytomegalovirus exposure and HLA in healthy donors. Libraries were prepared by immunoSEQ multiplex PCR; TCRdb keeps only in-frame clonotypes and omits some of them. The sample carries fewer than 150,000 clones, around four fifths recorded once. Material for sequencing was PBMCs. These receptors all stem from a man aged 25-45 years in good health and CMV-seronegative. Each CDR3 is given with its conserved first and last residue. D genes are given only for firm matches. Not all rows give a size; the values are once, few, many and, for expanded clones, a class.

D: .
V: TRBV27
size: .
J: TRBJ2-1
DNA: TGTGCCAGCAGTTCGGTCAGGAACAATGAGCAGTTCTTC
CDR3: CASSSVRNNEQFF

D: TRBD1
V: TRBV28
size: .
J: TRBJ1-1
DNA: TGTGCCAGCAGTTTAAACGCAGGAACAGGGGACAACACTGAAGCTTTCTTT
CDR3: CASSLNAGTGDNTEAFF

D: .
V: TRBV14
size: .
J: TRBJ2-5
DNA: TGTGCCAGCAGCCAAGAGCAGGGGCCGGAGACCCAGTACTTC
CDR3: CASSQEQGPETQYF

D: TRBD1
V: TRBV2
size: .
J: TRBJ2-6
DNA: TGTGCCAGCAGTGAAACAGGGGGCGGATCGGCTGGGGCCAACGTCCTGACTTTC
CDR3: CASSETGGGSAGANVLTF

D: .
V: TRBV2
size: .
J: TRBJ2-5
DNA: TGTGCCAGTTCCCCTTGGACAGTCCAAGAGACCCAGTACTTC
CDR3: CASSPWTVQETQYF

D: TRBD2
V: TRBV9
size: .
J: TRBJ2-3
DNA: TGTGCCAGCAGCGTAATGGGACTAGCGGGACCAGATACGCAGTATTTT
CDR3: CASSVMGLAGPDTQYF

D: TRBD1
V: TRBV19
size: .
J: TRBJ1-2
DNA: TGTGCCAGTAGTATTGGGACAGGGGTAGGCTATGGCTACACCTTC
CDR3: CASSIGTGVGYGYTF

D: TRBD2
V: TRBV11-2
size: .
J: TRBJ2-1
DNA: TGTGCCAGTTCAAAGATAGCGGGGGGGCACAATGAGCAGTTCTTC
CDR3: CASSKIAGGHNEQFF

D: TRBD1
V: TRBV28
size: .
J: TRBJ2-1
DNA: TGTGCCAGCAGTCCCAGGACAGGGGAGAATGAGCAGTTCTTC
CDR3: CASSPRTGENEQFF

D: TRBD2
V: TRBV9
size: .
J: TRBJ2-5
DNA: TGTGCCAGCAGCGTAGGGAGCGGGGCGTTTGGAGAGACCCAGTACTTC
CDR3: CASSVGSGAFGETQYF

D: .
V: TRBV14
size: .
J: TRBJ1-1
DNA: TGTGCCAGCAGCCAACGCAGGGGATTGAACACTGAAGCTTTCTTT
CDR3: CASSQRRGLNTEAFF

D: .
V: TRBV7-9
size: few
J: TRBJ1-5
DNA: TGTGCCAGCAGCCGACGCGGGACGGACCAGCCTCATTTT
CDR3: CASSRRGTDQPHF

D: .
V: TRBV28
size: once
J: TRBJ1-1
DNA: TGTGCCAGCAGTTTAGGCCACACTGAAGCTTTCTTT
CDR3: CASSLGHTEAFF

D: TRBD2
V: TRBV5-1
size: .
J: TRBJ2-3
DNA: TGCGCCAGCAGCTTGGGACTAGCGGCCACAGATACGCAGTATTTT
CDR3: CASSLGLAATDTQYF

D: .
V: TRBV7-8
size: .
J: TRBJ1-5
DNA: TGTGCCAGCAGCCCGACGGGGGTTAGTCAGCCCCAGCATTTT
CDR3: CASSPTGVSQPQHF

D: TRBD1
V: TRBV28
size: .
J: TRBJ1-6
DNA: TGTGCCAGCAGTTTATACCAGGGGGCCTATAATTCACCCCTCCACTTT
CDR3: CASSLYQGAYNSPLHF

D: .
V: TRBV5-6
size: .
J: TRBJ2-4
DNA: TGTGCCAGCAGCGAAAACAGGGCACTGGCCAAAAACATTCAGTACTTC
CDR3: CASSENRALAKNIQYF

D: TRBD2
V: TRBV5-1
size: .
J: TRBJ2-3
DNA: TGCGCCAGCAGCCCGGGGGCTAGCGGGAGCACAGATACGCAGTATTTT
CDR3: CASSPGASGSTDTQYF

D: .
V: TRBV28
size: .
J: TRBJ2-2
DNA: TGTGCCAGCAGTGTCGGAGGGGCGAGGAACACCGGGGAGCTGTTTTTT
CDR3: CASSVGGARNTGELFF

D: TRBD2
V: TRBV4-2
size: .
J: TRBJ2-5
DNA: TGTGCCAGCAGCCAAGTGACTAGCGGGGGGACTTATCAAGAGACCCAGTACTTC
CDR3: CASSQVTSGGTYQETQYF

D: TRBD1
V: TRBV28
size: .
J: TRBJ1-2
DNA: TGTGCCAGCAGCAAGGACAGGGGGCGTTGGGACACCTTC
CDR3: CASSKDRGRWDTF

D: TRBD1
V: TRBV28
size: .
J: TRBJ1-1
DNA: TGTGCCAGCAGTACGGGACAGTTGCATGTGACTGAAGCTTTCTTT
CDR3: CASSTGQLHVTEAFF

D: TRBD2
V: TRBV7-2
size: .
J: TRBJ2-1
DNA: TGTGCCAGCAGCTTTCAGACTAGCGGGAGGGGCGGTGAGCAGTTCTTC
CDR3: CASSFQTSGRGGEQFF

D: TRBD2
V: TRBV28
size: .
J: TRBJ2-3
DNA: TGTGCCAGCAGTTTTGCTAGCGGGGGCACAGATACGCAGTATTTT
CDR3: CASSFASGGTDTQYF

D: TRBD1
V: TRBV29-1
size: few
J: TRBJ1-2
DNA: TGCAGCGTCCGGGACAGTGGCTACACCTTC
CDR3: CSVRDSGYTF

D: .
V: TRBV5-1
size: .
J: TRBJ2-6
DNA: TGCGCCAGCAGCTTGAACCTCGGTGGGGCCAACGTCCTGACTTTC
CDR3: CASSLNLGGANVLTF

D: .
V: TRBV2
size: .
J: TRBJ2-2
DNA: TGTGCCAGCAGTATTTATACCGGGGAGCTGTTTTTT
CDR3: CASSIYTGELFF

D: TRBD2
V: TRBV5-6
size: .
J: TRBJ2-1
DNA: TGTGCCAGCAGCGGGGGGACTAGCCGACCTACAGGCAATGAGCAGTTCTTC
CDR3: CASSGGTSRPTGNEQFF

D: TRBD1
V: TRBV25-1
size: .
J: TRBJ1-2
DNA: TGTGCCAGCAGTCCAAGGGGACAGAGCAGGGGCTACACCTTC
CDR3: CASSPRGQSRGYTF

D: TRBD1
V: TRBV2
size: .
J: TRBJ1-4
DNA: TGTGCCAGCAGTACCAGGGGGCCAGATGAAAAACTGTTTTTT
CDR3: CASSTRGPDEKLFF

D: TRBD1
V: TRBV6-5
size: .
J: TRBJ1-2
DNA: TGTGCCAGCAGACCCGGGACAGGCTCTAACTATGGCTACACCTTC
CDR3: CASRPGTGSNYGYTF

D: .
V: TRBV7-9
size: .
J: TRBJ1-1
DNA: TGTGCCAGCAGCCTAGAACAGGGCACTGAAGCTTTCTTT
CDR3: CASSLEQGTEAFF

D: .
V: TRBV7-3
size: .
J: TRBJ1-2
DNA: TGTGCCAGCAGCTTACAGGCTAACTATGGCTACACCTTC
CDR3: CASSLQANYGYTF

D: TRBD2
V: TRBV4-1
size: .
J: TRBJ2-3
DNA: TGCGCCAGCAGCCGGATGGGGGGACTAGCGGGCCGAACAGATACGCAGTATTTT
CDR3: CASSRMGGLAGRTDTQYF

D: TRBD1
V: TRBV5-4
size: few
J: TRBJ1-4
DNA: TGTGCCAGCAGCTTGGGTGCAGGGGGCCATGAAAAACTGTTTTTT
CDR3: CASSLGAGGHEKLFF

D: .
V: TRBV2
size: .
J: TRBJ2-7
DNA: TGTGCCAGCAGTGAAGCGACCGCGGGTGGCTACGAGCAGTACTTC
CDR3: CASSEATAGGYEQYF

D: .
V: TRBV21-1
size: once
J: TRBJ2-7
DNA: TGTGCCAGCAGCAAAGCTAAGGGACTAGCGGGGCTTTCCTACGAGCAGTACTTC
CDR3: CASSKAKGLAGLSYEQYF

D: .
V: TRBV2
size: .
J: TRBJ2-2
DNA: TGTGCCAGCAGTAGAACAGGGCCCGCGAACACCGGGGAGCTGTTTTTT
CDR3: CASSRTGPANTGELFF

D: .
V: TRBV7-9
size: few
J: TRBJ1-3
DNA: TGTGCCAGCAGCTCCGGGGGGAAGTCTTACTCTGGAAACACCATATATTTT
CDR3: CASSSGGKSYSGNTIYF

D: .
V: TRBV11-2
size: .
J: TRBJ1-2
DNA: TGTGCCAGCAGCTTAGATTGGCAGGGGCCTGGCTACACCTTC
CDR3: CASSLDWQGPGYTF

D: .
V: TRBV7-9
size: .
J: TRBJ2-7
DNA: TGTGCCAGCAGCTTAGTTAGCCAGGGGTCCTACGAGCAGTACTTC
CDR3: CASSLVSQGSYEQYF

D: TRBD1
V: TRBV5-8
size: .
J: TRBJ2-5
DNA: TGTGCCAGCAGCTCCGGACAGGGTGGGTTGGAGACCCAGTACTTC
CDR3: CASSSGQGGLETQYF

D: .
V: TRBV14
size: .
J: TRBJ2-2
DNA: TGTGCCAGCAGCCAAGCGGTTCGGACCGGGGAGCTGTTTTTT
CDR3: CASSQAVRTGELFF

D: TRBD2
V: TRBV6-5
size: .
J: TRBJ2-1
DNA: TGTGCCAGCAGTTCCGGGACTAGCGGGAACAATGAGCAGTTCTTC
CDR3: CASSSGTSGNNEQFF

D: .
V: TRBV4-1
size: .
J: TRBJ1-5
DNA: TGCGCCAGCAGCCAAGAACCGCCAGGGGCGATGCAGCCCCAGCATTTT
CDR3: CASSQEPPGAMQPQHF

D: TRBD1
V: TRBV28
size: .
J: TRBJ2-7
DNA: TGTGCCAGCAGTATATCAGGGACAGGGATCTCCTACGAGCAGTACTTC
CDR3: CASSISGTGISYEQYF

D: .
V: TRBV21-1
size: .
J: TRBJ2-2
DNA: TGTGCCAGCAGCAAGCGTCGACAGGCGAACACCGGGGAGCTGTTTTTT
CDR3: CASSKRRQANTGELFF

D: TRBD1
V: TRBV19
size: once
J: TRBJ1-2
DNA: TGTGCCAGTCAAATTGTCGGCGGGGCAGGGGGCGATGGCTACACCTTC
CDR3: CASQIVGGAGGDGYTF

D: TRBD1
V: TRBV2
size: once
J: TRBJ2-1
DNA: TGTGCCAGCAGGGCCGGGACAGGGGGCAATGAGCAGTTCTTC
CDR3: CASRAGTGGNEQFF

D: TRBD1
V: TRBV10-3
size: few
J: TRBJ2-7
DNA: TGTGCCATCAGTGAGTCGACAGGGGGTACCTACGAGCAGTACTTC
CDR3: CAISESTGGTYEQYF

D: TRBD1
V: TRBV5-6
size: .
J: TRBJ1-2
DNA: TGTGCCAGCAGCCCGGGACAGGGGAACTATGGCTACACCTTC
CDR3: CASSPGQGNYGYTF

D: TRBD2
V: TRBV2
size: once
J: TRBJ2-3
DNA: TGTGCCAGCGTGAGGGTAGCGGGGGGGCTGACAGATACGCAGTATTTT
CDR3: CASVRVAGGLTDTQYF

D: .
V: TRBV7-7
size: .
J: TRBJ2-7
DNA: TGTGCCAGCAGCTTAGGAGCGGCGAGCTCCTACGAGCAGTACTTC
CDR3: CASSLGAASSYEQYF

D: TRBD1
V: TRBV6-1
size: .
J: TRBJ1-5
DNA: TGTGCCAGCAGTGTCCCCGGACAGGGGGCAATGGCCCAGCATTTT
CDR3: CASSVPGQGAMAQHF